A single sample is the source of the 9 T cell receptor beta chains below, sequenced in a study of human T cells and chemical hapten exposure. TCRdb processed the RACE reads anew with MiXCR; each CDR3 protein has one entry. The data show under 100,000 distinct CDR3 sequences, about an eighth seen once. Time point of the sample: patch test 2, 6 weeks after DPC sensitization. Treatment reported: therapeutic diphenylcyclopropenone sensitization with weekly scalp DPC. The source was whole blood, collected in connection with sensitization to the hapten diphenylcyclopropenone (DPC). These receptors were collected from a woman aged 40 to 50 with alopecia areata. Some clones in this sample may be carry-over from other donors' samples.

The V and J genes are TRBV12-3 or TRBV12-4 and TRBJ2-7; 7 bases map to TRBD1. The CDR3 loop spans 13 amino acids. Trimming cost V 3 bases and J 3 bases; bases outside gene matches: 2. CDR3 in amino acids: CASSLGQLYEQYF. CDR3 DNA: TGTGCCAGCAGTTTGGGACAGCTCTACGAGCAGTACTTC.

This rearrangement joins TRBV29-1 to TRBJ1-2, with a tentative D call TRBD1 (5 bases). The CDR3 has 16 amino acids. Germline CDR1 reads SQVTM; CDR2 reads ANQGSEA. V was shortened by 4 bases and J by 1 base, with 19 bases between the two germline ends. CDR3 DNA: TGCAGCGTTGGATTAGGGGCCGGCGGAAATAACTATGGCTACACCTTC. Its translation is CSVGLGAGGNNYGYTF.

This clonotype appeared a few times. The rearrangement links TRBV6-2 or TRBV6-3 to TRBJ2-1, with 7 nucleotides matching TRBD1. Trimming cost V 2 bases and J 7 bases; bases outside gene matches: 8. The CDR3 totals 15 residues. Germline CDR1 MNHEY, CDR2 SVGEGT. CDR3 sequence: CASSYEAGGLNEQFF. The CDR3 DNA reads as TGTGCCAGCAGTTACGAGGCAGGGGGATTGAATGAGCAGTTCTTC.

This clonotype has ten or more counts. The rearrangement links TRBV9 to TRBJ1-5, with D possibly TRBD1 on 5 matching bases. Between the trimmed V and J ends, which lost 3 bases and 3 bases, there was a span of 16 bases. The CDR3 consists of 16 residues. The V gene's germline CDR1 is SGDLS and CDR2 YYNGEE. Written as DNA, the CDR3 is TGTGCCAGCAGCGAAAGCGGGACCCCCTTCAATCAGCCCCAGCATTTT. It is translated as CASSESGTPFNQPQHF.

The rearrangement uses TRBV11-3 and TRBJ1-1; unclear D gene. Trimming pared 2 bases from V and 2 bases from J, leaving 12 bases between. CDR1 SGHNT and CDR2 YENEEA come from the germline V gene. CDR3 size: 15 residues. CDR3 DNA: TGTGCCAGCAGCTTAAAGGCCCAGGTTAACACTGAAGCTTTCTTT. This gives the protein CASSLKAQVNTEAFF.

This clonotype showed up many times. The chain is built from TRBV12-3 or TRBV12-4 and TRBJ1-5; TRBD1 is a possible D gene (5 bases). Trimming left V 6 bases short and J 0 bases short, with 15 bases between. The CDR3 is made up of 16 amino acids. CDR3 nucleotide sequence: TGTGCCAGCAGGCCCGGGACGGTGAATAGCAATCAGCCCCAGCATTTT. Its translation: CASRPGTVNSNQPQHF.

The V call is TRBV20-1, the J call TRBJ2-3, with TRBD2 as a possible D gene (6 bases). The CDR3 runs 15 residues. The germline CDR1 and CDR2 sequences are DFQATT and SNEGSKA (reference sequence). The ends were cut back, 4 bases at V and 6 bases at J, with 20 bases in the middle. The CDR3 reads CSATGQGGTKDTQYF. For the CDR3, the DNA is TGCAGTGCTACGGGGCAAGGCGGGACCAAGGATACGCAGTATTTT.

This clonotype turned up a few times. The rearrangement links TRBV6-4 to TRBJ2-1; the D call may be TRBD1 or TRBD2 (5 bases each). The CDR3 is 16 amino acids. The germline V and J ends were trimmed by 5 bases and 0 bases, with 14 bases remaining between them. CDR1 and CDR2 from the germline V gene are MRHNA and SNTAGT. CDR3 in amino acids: CASSRDGASSYNEQFF. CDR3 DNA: TGTGCCAGCAGTCGAGACGGGGCAAGCTCCTACAATGAGCAGTTCTTC.

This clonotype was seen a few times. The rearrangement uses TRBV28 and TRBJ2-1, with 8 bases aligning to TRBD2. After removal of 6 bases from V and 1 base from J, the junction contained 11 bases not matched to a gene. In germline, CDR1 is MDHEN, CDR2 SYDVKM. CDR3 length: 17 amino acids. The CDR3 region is CASSPHSGGGSYNEQFF. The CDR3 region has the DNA TGTGCCAGCAGCCCCCATTCGGGAGGGGGGTCCTACAATGAGCAGTTCTTC.